The 28 T cell receptor beta chains below all came from one sample that was sequenced in a study of T cell responses to AZD1222 COVID-19 vaccine. Only in-frame clones appear in the TCRdb table, and some are missing; sequencing was by immunoSEQ multiplex PCR. The table lists over 130,000 clones, just over 85% of them singletons. The material sequenced was peripheral blood, taken on day 0 of AZD1222 vaccination. All receptors come from an adult in good health.

The chain couples TRBV4-1 to TRBJ1-1; D might be TRBD1 (6 bases). CDR1 is MGHRA, CDR2 YSYEKL, per germline. The V and J ends lost 1 base and 8 bases respectively, with 17 bases between them. The CDR3 spans 15 residues. The CDR3, as DNA: TGCGCCAGCAGCCAAGCGTTGGTAGGGGGAGAGGAAGCTTTCTTT. Its translation is CASSQALVGGEEAFF.

This clone came up once. The chain uses TRBV29-1 and TRBJ1-2; D remains unclear. This CDR3 comprises 14 residues. Germline V gene data show CDR1 as SQVTM and CDR2 as ANQGSEA. The V and J ends lost 6 bases and 4 bases respectively, with 18 bases between them. The chain's CDR3 is CSVLESLEGYGYTF. The CDR3 DNA is TGCAGCGTCCTGGAAAGCTTGGAGGGCTATGGCTACACCTTC.

The chain recombines TRBV6-5 with TRBJ2-3; 12 bases line up with TRBD1. CDR3 length: 16 amino acids. Germline CDR1 and CDR2: MNHEY and SVGAGI. V lost 2 bases, J lost 2 bases, and 2 bases stayed unmatched. The CDR3 loop reads CASSYGDRGHTDTQYF. The CDR3 coding sequence is TGTGCCAGCAGTTACGGGGACAGGGGGCACACAGATACGCAGTATTTT.

Only a few counts were recorded for this clone. The chain uses TRBV15 and TRBJ1-4; D unclear. This CDR3 is 15 amino acids long. Trimming cost V 2 bases and J 4 bases, with 11 bases left between them. CDR1 is LNHNV, CDR2 YYDKDF, per germline (reference sequence). The DNA of the CDR3 is TGTGCCACCAGCAGAAGTAGGAGTTATAATGAAAAACTGTTTTTT. Translating it yields CATSRSRSYNEKLFF.

This chain uses TRBV7-2 with TRBJ2-3, with a possible D match to TRBD2 (6 bases). The CDR3 covers 19 residues. Trimming removed 3 bases at V and 0 bases at J, with 22 bases between. Germline CDR1 and CDR2: SGHTA and FQGNSA. The CDR3 DNA reads as TGTGCCAGCAGCTTTTGGTGGACGCCGGAGGGGCCCAGCACAGATACGCAGTATTTT. Its protein is CASSFWWTPEGPSTDTQYF.

This clone was detected only once. This chain joins TRBV20-1 and TRBJ1-5, with unresolved D. This CDR3 has 11 amino acids. Trimming removed 3 bases at V and 4 bases at J, with 4 bases between. Germline V gives CDR1 DFQATT, CDR2 SNEGSKA (reference sequence). In nucleotides, the CDR3 is TGCAGTGCTAGCTCAAATCAGCCCCAGCATTTT. As protein: CSASSNQPQHF.

This chain connects TRBV6-6 to TRBJ1-2, with a weak D call TRBD1 (6 bases). The CDR3 extends over 18 amino acids. Germline-derived CDR1 and CDR2 are MNHNY and SVGAGI (reference sequence). V lost 6 bases and J lost 0, with 23 bases in between. CDR3 region: CASSRTPGARQSNYGYTF. The CDR3 DNA reads as TGTGCCAGCAGCCGAACGCCGGGGGCTCGGCAATCTAACTATGGCTACACCTTC.

In its sample, this clone was seen once. This chain uses TRBV7-3 with TRBJ1-1; the match to TRBD1 covers 10 bases. After removal of 4 bases from V and 2 bases from J, the junction contained 10 bases not matched to a gene. The CDR3 is 17 residues long. Germline V gene lookup returns CDR1 SGHTA and CDR2 FQGTGA. CDR3 in amino acids: CASSSRGDRGFNTEAFF. The CDR3 DNA sequence: TGTGCCAGCAGCTCCAGGGGGGACAGGGGCTTCAACACTGAAGCTTTCTTT.

The V and J genes are TRBV7-2 and TRBJ2-3; 8 bases align to TRBD2. Germline V gene sequence: CDR1 SGHTA, CDR2 FQGNSA. The CDR3 covers 15 residues. The V and J ends lost 2 bases and 3 bases, in that order; junction bases with no gene match: 4. The CDR3 DNA follows: TGTGCCAGCAGCTTAAGCGGGAGTGATACAGATACGCAGTATTTT. Translated: CASSLSGSDTDTQYF. The complete variable domain, with remaining parts taken from reference TRBV7-2 and TRBJ2-3, reads GAGVSQSPSNKVTEKGKDVELRCDPISGHTALYWYRQSLGQGLEFLIYFQGNSAPDKSGLPSDRFSAERTGGSVSTLTIQRTQQEDSAVYLCASSLSGSDTDTQYFGPGTRLTVL.

To note about this clone: Other DNA variants within this sample encode the same CDR3. The chain is built from TRBV3-1 (or the pseudogene TRBV3-2) and TRBJ2-1, with TRBD2 matching 10 bases. The CDR3 is made up of 16 amino acids. The V and J ends lost 2 bases and 4 bases, in that order; junction bases with no gene match: 5. Germline V gene sequence: CDR1 LGHDT, CDR2 YNNKEL (reference sequence). CDR3 coding DNA: TGTGCCAGCAGCCAATTGACTAGCGGGCTTTACAATGAGCAGTTCTTC. Amino acids: CASSQLTSGLYNEQFF.

Regarding this clone: Within the sample, other DNA sequences also encode this same CDR3. The chain combines TRBV5-6 with TRBJ2-7, with D perhaps assigned TRBD1 or TRBD2 (5 bases each). The CDR3 extends over 14 amino acids. V gave up 8 bases and J gave up 6 bases, with 21 bases separating them. In germline, CDR1 is SGHDT, CDR2 YYEEEE. The CDR3 DNA reads TGTGCCAGTAGCCCGGGACCTGGAACTCCCGAGCAGTACTTC. Encoded protein: CASSPGPGTPEQYF.

This clone has just a few counts. CDR3 in DNA: TGTGCCAGCAGCCCCGGGGGTAGCGGGAGCTCCTACAATGAGCAGTTCTTC. It is translated as CASSPGGSGSSYNEQFF. The chain uses TRBV5-4 and TRBJ2-1; the match to TRBD2 covers 9 bases. The CDR3 consists of 17 residues. J gave up 0 bases and V 4 bases, and 8 bases lay outside the gene matches. Germline assignment: CDR1 SGHNT and CDR2 YYREEE (reference sequence).

The chain joins TRBV27 to TRBJ1-1; D gene uncertain. The CDR3 spans 12 residues. Germline CDR1 and CDR2: MNHEY and SMNVEV (reference sequence). The V and J ends lost 7 bases and 10 bases respectively, with 16 bases between them. CDR3 in amino acids: CASISLGFLAFF. The CDR3 nucleotides are TGTGCCAGCATATCCTTGGGGTTCTTAGCTTTCTTT.

There are a few counts of this clone. The chain combines TRBV29-1 with TRBJ1-3; D ambiguous. V was clipped by 3 bases and J by 0 bases, with 3 bases between them. The CDR3 has 12 amino acids. The V gene's germline CDR1 is SQVTM and CDR2 ANQGSEA. CDR3 residues: CSVENSGNTIYF. The DNA of the CDR3 is TGCAGCGTTGAGAACTCTGGAAACACCATATATTTT.

J is TRBJ1-1 and V is TRBV30; TRBD1 agrees at 7 bases. The CDR3 length is 13 residues. Germline V gene sequence: CDR1 GTSNPN, CDR2 SVGIG (reference sequence). J was trimmed by 5 bases and V by 4 bases; bases with no gene match: 7. Here the CDR3 reads CAWTRQGGTEAFF. The DNA for the CDR3 is TGTGCCTGGACCCGACAGGGAGGAACTGAAGCTTTCTTT.

The J gene is TRBJ2-3, the V gene TRBV5-1; D remains ambiguous. CDR1 and CDR2 from the germline V gene are SGHRS and YFSETQ. The length of the CDR3 is 14 residues. The V and J ends lost 1 base and 3 bases respectively, with 9 bases between them. CDR3 loop: CASSLRSRTDTQYF. In nucleotides, the CDR3 is TGCGCCAGCAGCTTGAGGTCTAGAACAGATACGCAGTATTTT.

The chain joins TRBV7-9 to TRBJ2-1; 9 nucleotides line up with TRBD2. The CDR3 extends over 18 amino acids. With 0 bases clipped from V and 7 bases from J, the junction kept 13 bases outside the gene matches. CDR1 and CDR2 from the germline V gene are SEHNR and FQNEAQ (reference sequence). The CDR3 region has the DNA TGTGCCAGCAGCTTAGCCCGGGCTAGCGGGAATACAATGAATGAGCAGTTCTTC. This sequence encodes CASSLARASGNTMNEQFF. Variable domain in full (rest from reference TRBV7-9 and TRBJ2-1): DTGVSQNPRHKITKRGQNVTFRCDPISEHNRLYWYRQTLGQGPEFLTYFQNEAQLEKSRLLSDRFSAERPKGSFSTLEIQRTEQGDSAMYLCASSLARASGNTMNEQFFGPGTRLTVL.

V usage is TRBV6-2 or TRBV6-3 and J usage is TRBJ1-1; D is undetermined. CDR3 length: 13 amino acids. Germline assignment: CDR1 MNHEY and CDR2 SVGEGT. Trimming cost V 4 bases and J 1 base, with 7 bases left between them. CDR3 in amino acids: CASSSAANTEAFF. DNA for the CDR3: TGTGCCAGCAGTTCTGCTGCGAACACTGAAGCTTTCTTT.

The rearrangement links TRBV6-5 to TRBJ1-1, with D possibly being TRBD1 (6 bases). The CDR3 spans 13 residues. Looked up from germline, CDR1 is MNHEY and CDR2 is SVGAGI. Trimming left V 8 bases short and J 2 bases short, with 12 bases between. CDR3 amino acids: CASGQKINTEAFF. The CDR3 DNA follows: TGTGCCAGCGGACAGAAGATAAACACTGAAGCTTTCTTT.

This chain uses TRBV7-2 with TRBJ1-1; no firm D call. Trimming pared 6 bases from V and 10 bases from J, leaving 18 bases between. CDR3 length: 13 amino acids. Germline V CDR1 and CDR2: SGHTA, FQGNSA. Here the CDR3 reads CASSPTANWGAFF. CDR3 coding DNA: TGTGCCAGCAGTCCTACAGCCAACTGGGGAGCTTTCTTT.

V usage is TRBV14 and J usage is TRBJ1-6; perhaps TRBD1 as D (6 bases). Germline CDR1 SGHDN, CDR2 FVKESK. Trimming took off 4 bases at V and 9 bases at J, with 16 bases between the two ends. The CDR3 is 15 residues long. The CDR3 loop is CASSLRTDPISPLHF. The DNA of the CDR3 is TGTGCCAGCAGCCTAAGGACAGATCCTATTTCACCCCTCCACTTT.

The chain is built from TRBV12-3 or TRBV12-4 and TRBJ2-5, with 9 positions matching TRBD1. There are 13 residues in the CDR3. Trimming cost V 7 bases and J 4 bases; bases outside gene matches: 4. For the CDR3, the DNA is TGTGCCAGCAAACAGGGGGCGCGAGAGACCCAGTACTTC. It is translated as CASKQGARETQYF.

The rearrangement joins TRBV2 to TRBJ2-1; D perhaps matches TRBD1 (6 bases). Germline V gene sequence: CDR1 SNHLY, CDR2 FYNNEI. The V end lost 1 base, the J end lost 4 bases, and 11 bases lay between the germline ends. This CDR3 comprises 15 residues. The CDR3 reads CASSEVRGPYNEQFF. The CDR3 DNA follows: TGTGCCAGCAGTGAAGTCAGGGGACCTTACAATGAGCAGTTCTTC. Supplemented by reference TRBV2 and TRBJ2-1, the full variable domain reads EPEVTQTPSHQVTQMGQEVILRCVPISNHLYFYWYRQILGQKVEFLVSFYNNEISEKSEIFDDQFSVERPDGSNFTLKIRSTKLEDSAMYFCASSEVRGPYNEQFFGPGTRLTVL.

J is TRBJ1-5 and V is TRBV30; D is unresolved. The CDR3 runs 13 residues. The V gene lost 3 bases and the J gene lost 3 bases, with 9 bases spanning the gap. Germline CDR1 is GTSNPN and CDR2 is SVGIG (reference sequence). CDR3 DNA: TGTGCCTGGAGAGGCAGCGACAATCAGCCCCAGCATTTT. This sequence encodes CAWRGSDNQPQHF.

The rearrangement joins TRBV24-1 to TRBJ2-7; 9 nucleotides agree with TRBD1. CDR1 and CDR2 (germline): KGHDR, SFDVKD. The trim removed 5 bases at V and 1 base at J, leaving 5 bases unmatched. The CDR3 contains 15 residues. CDR3 sequence (DNA): TGTGCCACCAGTGTTACGACAGGGGGATCCTACGAGCAGTACTTC. This sequence encodes CATSVTTGGSYEQYF.

This chain uses TRBV5-4 with TRBJ2-1; 11 bases are a match to TRBD2. There are 18 residues in the CDR3. Germline V lookup: CDR1 SGHNT, CDR2 YYREEE (reference sequence). With 3 bases clipped from V and 0 bases from J, the junction kept 8 bases outside the gene matches. The CDR3 DNA reads as TGTGCCAGCAGCTCACCGGGACTAGCGGATCCCTCCTACAATGAGCAGTTCTTC. It translates to CASSSPGLADPSYNEQFF.

V and J are TRBV5-8 and TRBJ2-5; 7 positions agree with TRBD1. Trimming removed 3 bases from V and 9 bases from J; junction bases left unmatched: 11. The CDR3 totals 14 residues. Germline CDR1 reads SGHTS; CDR2 reads YDEGEE. The CDR3 sequence: CASSSRGQRKAQYF. CDR3 DNA sequence: TGTGCCAGCAGCTCTCGGGGACAGCGTAAGGCCCAGTACTTC.

The CDR3 nucleotides read TGCAGCGCCGCGGACAGGGGGCGATTTGAAAAACTGTTTTTT. Its protein product is CSAADRGRFEKLFF. The chain carries TRBV29-1 and TRBJ1-4; 11 bases align to TRBD1. Trimming cost V 7 bases and J 7 bases; bases outside gene matches: 8. Germline CDR1 and CDR2: SQVTM and ANQGSEA. This CDR3 region has 14 residues. Full variable domain (outside the CDR3, taken from reference TRBV29-1 and TRBJ1-4): SAVISQKPSRDICQRGTSLTIQCQVDSQVTMMFWYRQQPGQSLTLIATANQGSEATYESGFVIDKFPISRPNLTFSTLTVSNMSPEDSSIYLCSAADRGRFEKLFFGSGTQLSVL.